This TCR beta chain was identified in a study of T cell responses to AZD1222 COVID-19 vaccine. Clones were sequenced by immunoSEQ multiplex PCR, and TCRdb holds only the in-frame ones, with some missing. The table records roughly 200,000 clones, about 93% of them present only once. General study results and limits: At study baseline, merely five or six AZD1222 recipients were seropositive.

Germline CDR1 reads MGHRA; CDR2 reads YSYEKL. CDR3 length: 16 amino acids. Trimming cost V 1 base and J 1 base, with 13 bases left between them. Remarks on this clone: Its antigen remains unidentified.

This sequence joins TRBV4-1 and TRBJ1-2, with no clear D. Sequenced material: peripheral blood, taken 28 days after the second dose of the MenACWY control vaccine. This TCR was recovered from an adult who received the MenACWY meningococcal vaccine as a control. CDR3 sequence (DNA): TGCGCCAGCAGCCAAGTTCCGGCGGTCAATAACTATGGCTACACCTTC. Translation: CASSQVPAVNNYGYTF.